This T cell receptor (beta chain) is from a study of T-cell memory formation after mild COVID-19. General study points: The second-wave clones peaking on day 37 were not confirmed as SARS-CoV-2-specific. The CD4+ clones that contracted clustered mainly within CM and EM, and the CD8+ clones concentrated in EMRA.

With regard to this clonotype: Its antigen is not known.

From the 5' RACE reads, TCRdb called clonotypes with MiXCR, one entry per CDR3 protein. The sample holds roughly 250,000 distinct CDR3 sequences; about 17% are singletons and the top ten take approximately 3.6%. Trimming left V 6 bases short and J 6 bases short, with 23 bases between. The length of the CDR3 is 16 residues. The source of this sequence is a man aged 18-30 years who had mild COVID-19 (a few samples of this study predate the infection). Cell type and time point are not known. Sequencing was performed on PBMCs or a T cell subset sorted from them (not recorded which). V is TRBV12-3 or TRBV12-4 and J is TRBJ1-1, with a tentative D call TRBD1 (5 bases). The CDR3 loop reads CASRGGETVRVAEAFF. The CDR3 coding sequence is TGTGCCAGCAGGGGGGGGGAGACGGTCAGGGTAGCTGAAGCTTTCTTT.